Detailed here is one T cell receptor beta chain. This sample was taken from a study of control samples from healthy donors and cancer patients. Sequenced by immunoSEQ multiplex PCR; TCRdb stores in-frame clones only, minus some. The sample consists of 100,000 to 150,000 clones, around 93% of them appearing once. Trimming removed 6 bases from V and 1 base from J, with 19 bases in between. The CDR3 sequence is 18 residues long. CDR1 WNHNN and CDR2 SYGVQD come from the germline V gene (reference sequence). The receptor comes from a woman aged 45-59 years in good health. This sequence joins TRBV10-1 and TRBJ2-6; unclear D gene. The source material was blood. The CDR3 reads CASSGPSTQRSGANVLTF. The CDR3 DNA reads as TGCGCCAGCAGCGGACCTTCGACCCAAAGGTCTGGGGCCAACGTCCTGACTTTC.